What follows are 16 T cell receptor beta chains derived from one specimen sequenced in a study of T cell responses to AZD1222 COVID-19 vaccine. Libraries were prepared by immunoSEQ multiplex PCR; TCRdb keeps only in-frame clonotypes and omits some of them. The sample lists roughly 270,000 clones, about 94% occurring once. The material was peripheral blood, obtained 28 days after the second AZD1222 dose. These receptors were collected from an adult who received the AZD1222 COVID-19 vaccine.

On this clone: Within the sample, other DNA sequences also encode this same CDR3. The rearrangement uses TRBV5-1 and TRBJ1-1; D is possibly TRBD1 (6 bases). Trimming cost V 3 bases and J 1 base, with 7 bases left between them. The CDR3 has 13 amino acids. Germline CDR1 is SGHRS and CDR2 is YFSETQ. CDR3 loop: CASSSGQNTEAFF. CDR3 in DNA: TGCGCCAGCAGCTCGGGACAGAACACTGAAGCTTTCTTT.

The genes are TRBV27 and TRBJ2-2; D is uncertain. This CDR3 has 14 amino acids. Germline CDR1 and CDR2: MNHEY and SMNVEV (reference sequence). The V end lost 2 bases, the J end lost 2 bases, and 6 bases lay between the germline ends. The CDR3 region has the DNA TGTGCCAGCAGTTTAATCGGCAACACCGGGGAGCTGTTTTTT. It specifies CASSLIGNTGELFF.

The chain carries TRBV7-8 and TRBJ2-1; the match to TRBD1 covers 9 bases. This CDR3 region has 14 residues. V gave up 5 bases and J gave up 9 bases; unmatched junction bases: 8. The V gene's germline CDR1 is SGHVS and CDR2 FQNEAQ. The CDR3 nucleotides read TGTGCCAGCAGCCTGGCGGGGACAGGGCTTGAGCAGTTCTTC. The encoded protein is CASSLAGTGLEQFF.

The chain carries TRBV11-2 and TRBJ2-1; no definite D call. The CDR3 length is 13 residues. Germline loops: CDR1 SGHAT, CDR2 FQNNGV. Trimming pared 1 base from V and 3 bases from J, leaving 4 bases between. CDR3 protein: CASSLGGYNEQFF. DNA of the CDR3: TGTGCCAGCAGCTTAGGGGGCTACAATGAGCAGTTCTTC. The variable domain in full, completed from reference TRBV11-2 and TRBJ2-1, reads EAGVAQSPRYKIIEKRQSVAFWCNPISGHATLYWYQQILGQGPKLLIQFQNNGVVDDSQLPKDRFSAERLKGVDSTLKIQPAKLEDSAVYLCASSLGGYNEQFFGPGTRLTVL.

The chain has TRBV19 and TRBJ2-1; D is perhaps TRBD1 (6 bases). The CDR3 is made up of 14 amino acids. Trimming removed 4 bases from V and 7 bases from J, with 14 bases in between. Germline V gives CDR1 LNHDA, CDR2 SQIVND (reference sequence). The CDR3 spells CASSRTVGVNEQFF. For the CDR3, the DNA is TGTGCCAGTAGTAGGACAGTGGGAGTTAATGAGCAGTTCTTC.

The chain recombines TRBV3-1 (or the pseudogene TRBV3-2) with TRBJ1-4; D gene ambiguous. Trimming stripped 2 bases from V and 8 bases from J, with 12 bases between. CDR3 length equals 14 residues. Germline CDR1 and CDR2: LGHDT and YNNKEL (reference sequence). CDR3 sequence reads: CASSQRRREEKLFF. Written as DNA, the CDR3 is TGTGCCAGCAGCCAACGGAGGAGGGAGGAAAAACTGTTTTTT.

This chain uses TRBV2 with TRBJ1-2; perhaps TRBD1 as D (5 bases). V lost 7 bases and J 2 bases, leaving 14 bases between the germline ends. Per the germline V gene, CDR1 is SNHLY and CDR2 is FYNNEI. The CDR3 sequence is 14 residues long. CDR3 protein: CASNPDRTNYGYTF. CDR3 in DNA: TGTGCCAGCAACCCTGACAGAACCAACTATGGCTACACCTTC. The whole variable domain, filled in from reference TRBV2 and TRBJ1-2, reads EPEVTQTPSHQVTQMGQEVILRCVPISNHLYFYWYRQILGQKVEFLVSFYNNEISEKSEIFDDQFSVERPDGSNFTLKIRSTKLEDSAMYFCASNPDRTNYGYTFGSGTRLTVV.

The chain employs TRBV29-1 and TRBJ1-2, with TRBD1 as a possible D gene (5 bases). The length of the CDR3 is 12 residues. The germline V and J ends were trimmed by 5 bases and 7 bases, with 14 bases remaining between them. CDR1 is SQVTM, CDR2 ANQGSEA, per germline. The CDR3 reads CSVSLQGGGYTF. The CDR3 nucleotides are TGCAGCGTTTCACTTCAGGGAGGTGGCTACACCTTC.

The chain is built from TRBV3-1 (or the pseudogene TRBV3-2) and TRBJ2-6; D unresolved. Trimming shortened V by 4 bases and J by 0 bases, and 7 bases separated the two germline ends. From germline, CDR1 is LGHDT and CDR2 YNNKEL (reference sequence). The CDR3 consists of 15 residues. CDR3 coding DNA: TGTGCCAGCAGCCCCTCTACCTCTGGGGCCAACGTCCTGACTTTC. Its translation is CASSPSTSGANVLTF.

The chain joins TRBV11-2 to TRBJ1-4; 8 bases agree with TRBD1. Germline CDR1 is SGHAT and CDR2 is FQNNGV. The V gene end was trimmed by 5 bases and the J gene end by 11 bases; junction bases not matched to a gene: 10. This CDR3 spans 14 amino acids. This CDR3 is CASSRTGRQYKLFF. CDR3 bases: TGTGCCAGCAGCCGGACAGGGCGGCAGTATAAACTGTTTTTT.

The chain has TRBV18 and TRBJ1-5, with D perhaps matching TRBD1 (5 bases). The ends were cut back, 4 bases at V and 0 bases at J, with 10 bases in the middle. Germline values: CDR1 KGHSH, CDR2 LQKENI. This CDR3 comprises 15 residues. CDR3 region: CASSRTGPSNQPQHF. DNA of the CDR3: TGTGCCAGCTCACGCACAGGACCTAGCAATCAGCCCCAGCATTTT.

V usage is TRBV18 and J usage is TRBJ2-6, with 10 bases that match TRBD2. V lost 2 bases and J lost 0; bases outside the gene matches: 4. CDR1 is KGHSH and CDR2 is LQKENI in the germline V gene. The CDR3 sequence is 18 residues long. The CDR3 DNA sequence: TGTGCCAGCTCACCAGCACTAGCGGGAAACTCTGGGGCCAACGTCCTGACTTTC. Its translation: CASSPALAGNSGANVLTF.

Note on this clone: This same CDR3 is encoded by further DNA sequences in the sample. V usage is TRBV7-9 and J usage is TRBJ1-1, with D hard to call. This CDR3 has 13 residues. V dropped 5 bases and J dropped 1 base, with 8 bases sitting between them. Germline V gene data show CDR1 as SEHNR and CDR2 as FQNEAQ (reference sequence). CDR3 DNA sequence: TGTGCCAGCAGCGGTACATGGAACACTGAAGCTTTCTTT. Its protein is CASSGTWNTEAFF.

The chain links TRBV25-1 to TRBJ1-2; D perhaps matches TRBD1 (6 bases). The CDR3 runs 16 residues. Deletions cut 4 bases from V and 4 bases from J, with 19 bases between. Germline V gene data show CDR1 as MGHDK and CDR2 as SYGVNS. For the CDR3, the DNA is TGTGCCAGCAGTGGACATCTTGACAGGCGGGTCTATGGCTACACCTTC. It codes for CASSGHLDRRVYGYTF.

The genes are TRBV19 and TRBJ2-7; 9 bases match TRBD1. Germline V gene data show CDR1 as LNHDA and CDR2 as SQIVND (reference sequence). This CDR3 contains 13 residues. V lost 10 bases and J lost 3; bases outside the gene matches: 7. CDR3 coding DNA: TGTGCCACCGCTCCGGGACAGGGCTACGAGCAGTACTTC. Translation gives CATAPGQGYEQYF.

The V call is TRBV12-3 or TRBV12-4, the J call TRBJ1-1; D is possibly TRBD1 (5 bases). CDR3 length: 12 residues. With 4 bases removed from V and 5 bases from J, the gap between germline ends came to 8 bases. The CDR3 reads CASSWGRTEAFF. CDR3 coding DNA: TGTGCCAGCAGTTGGGGGAGAACTGAAGCTTTCTTT.